These 32 T cell receptor beta chains were all obtained from the same sample, sequenced in a study of shared clonotypes between healthy human individuals. Profiled with immunoSEQ multiplex PCR; TCRdb holds only in-frame clones, not every one. The sample contains roughly 2.2 million clones, roughly 93% of which appear only once. The sequenced sample was naive CD4+ T cells from PBMCs. Subset of the sample: CD45RA+ positively selected. These receptors came from a man between 18 and 35 years old in good health. Some clones in this sample may be carry-over from other donors' samples.

The rearrangement links TRBV9 to TRBJ2-7; D gene uncertain. Trimming pared 4 bases from V and 5 bases from J, leaving 10 bases between. CDR1 is SGDLS and CDR2 is YYNGEE in the germline V gene. The CDR3 covers 12 residues. The CDR3 loop reads CASSPGWNEQYF. CDR3 nucleotide sequence: TGTGCCAGCAGCCCCGGCTGGAACGAGCAGTACTTC.

The V gene is TRBV5-1, the J gene TRBJ1-2; 10 bases fit TRBD1. V gave up 5 bases and J gave up 8 bases; unmatched junction bases: 6. The CDR3 is made up of 13 amino acids. Germline-derived CDR1 and CDR2 are SGHRS and YFSETQ. As DNA, the CDR3 is TGCGCCAGCAGAACCGGGACAGGGGAAGGCTACACCTTC. Translating gives CASRTGTGEGYTF.

The V and J genes are TRBV2 and TRBJ2-3; no firm D call. This CDR3 is built from 13 residues. The V and J ends lost 7 bases and 3 bases respectively, with 11 bases between them. Germline CDR1 reads SNHLY; CDR2 reads FYNNEI. The CDR3 sequence is CASTSGETDTQYF. In DNA form, the CDR3 reads TGTGCCAGCACCAGTGGGGAAACAGATACGCAGTATTTT.

The V call is TRBV6-5, the J call TRBJ2-1; TRBD2 matches 7 bases. The junction had 8 bases not matched to a gene; V was cut back by 4 bases and J by 5 bases. This CDR3 spans 15 amino acids. Per the germline V gene, CDR1 is MNHEY and CDR2 is SVGAGI. The CDR3 nucleotides are TGTGCCAGCAGTTTCATGGCTAGCGGCAACAATGAGCAGTTCTTC. This codes for CASSFMASGNNEQFF.

The rearrangement joins TRBV29-1 to TRBJ2-1, with 7 bases lining up with TRBD1. CDR1 SQVTM and CDR2 ANQGSEA come from the germline V gene. The CDR3 length is 13 residues. V dropped 6 bases and J dropped 2; count of bases not matched to a gene: 4. The CDR3, as DNA: TGCAGCGTGGGGACAGATACCTACAATGAGCAGTTCTTC. Translated: CSVGTDTYNEQFF.

This chain joins TRBV19 and TRBJ1-3; no clear D gene. Trimming left V 6 bases short and J 4 bases short, with 13 bases between. CDR1 and CDR2 from the germline V gene are LNHDA and SQIVND (reference sequence). This CDR3 spans 14 amino acids. The CDR3 spells CASRSSGLGNTIYF. The CDR3 region has the DNA TGTGCCAGTAGGTCTAGCGGTCTCGGAAACACCATATATTTT.

The chain has TRBV6-4 and TRBJ1-5, with a possible D match to TRBD1 (5 bases). The CDR3 covers 17 residues. The V end was cut by 8 bases, the J end by 2 bases, with 22 bases between. Germline CDR1 reads MRHNA; CDR2 reads SNTAGT. The CDR3 reads CASGGGRAWDGNQPQHF. The CDR3 DNA reads TGTGCCAGCGGGGGGGGACGGGCATGGGATGGCAATCAGCCCCAGCATTTT.

The DNA of the CDR3 is TGTGCCAGCAGCCCATACAGGATGAGTAACAATCAGCCCCAGCATTTT. It is translated as CASSPYRMSNNQPQHF. The gene calls are TRBV7-8 and TRBJ1-5, with D maybe TRBD1 (5 bases). Germline V lookup: CDR1 SGHVS, CDR2 FQNEAQ. This CDR3 spans 16 amino acids. Trimming took 5 bases from V and 3 from J, leaving 17 bases between them.

V is TRBV28 and J is TRBJ1-2; unclear D gene. Trimming took 4 bases from V and 0 from J, leaving 15 bases between them. Germline loops: CDR1 MDHEN, CDR2 SYDVKM. The CDR3 totals 16 residues. CDR3 in DNA: TGTGCCAGCAGTTACTTTATGGGCAGCCCTAACTATGGCTACACCTTC. Encoded protein: CASSYFMGSPNYGYTF.

As regards this clone: The sample contains more than one DNA sequence encoding this CDR3. CDR3 region: CASSLRGDETQYF. The CDR3 nucleotides are TGTGCCAGCAGCTTACGGGGTGATGAGACCCAGTACTTC. V gene TRBV11-3 combines with J gene TRBJ2-5; D is possibly TRBD2 (5 bases). V lost 2 bases and J 5 bases, leaving 9 bases between the germline ends. Germline values: CDR1 SGHNT, CDR2 YENEEA. The CDR3 has 13 amino acids.

The J gene is TRBJ1-3, the V gene TRBV29-1; no definite D call. V was shortened by 6 bases and J by 4 bases, with 13 bases between the two germline ends. The CDR3 consists of 13 residues. In germline, CDR1 is SQVTM, CDR2 ANQGSEA. CDR3 sequence reads: CSVAQNEGNTIYF. CDR3 sequence (DNA): TGCAGCGTCGCACAGAATGAAGGAAACACCATATATTTT. Full variable domain (outside the CDR3, taken from reference TRBV29-1 and TRBJ1-3): SAVISQKPSRDICQRGTSLTIQCQVDSQVTMMFWYRQQPGQSLTLIATANQGSEATYESGFVIDKFPISRPNLTFSTLTVSNMSPEDSSIYLCSVAQNEGNTIYFGEGSWLTVV.

There are a few counts of this clone. Other DNA sequences in this specimen translate into the identical CDR3. The chain combines TRBV5-1 with TRBJ1-1, with a possible D match to TRBD1 (5 bases). The CDR3 consists of 14 residues. V was trimmed by 4 bases and J by 2 bases, leaving 12 bases between them. The germline CDR1 and CDR2 sequences are SGHRS and YFSETQ. In DNA, the CDR3 is TGCGCCAGCAGCGCAAGGGGCGAAAACACTGAAGCTTTCTTT. It translates to CASSARGENTEAFF.

This clone is a singleton in its sample. V usage is TRBV11-2 and J usage is TRBJ1-4, with TRBD1 matching 7 bases. V shed 1 base, J shed 3 bases, and the junction held 5 bases outside the gene matches. CDR3 length equals 16 residues. From germline, CDR1 is SGHAT and CDR2 FQNNGV. The DNA of the CDR3 is TGTGCCAGCAGCTTAGGCTCAGGGGGATCTAATGAAAAACTGTTTTTT. It is translated as CASSLGSGGSNEKLFF.

The genes are TRBV11-2 and TRBJ1-4, with 7 nucleotides matching TRBD1. From germline, CDR1 is SGHAT and CDR2 FQNNGV. CDR3 length equals 17 residues. Trimming at V came to 5 bases and at J to 3 bases, leaving 12 bases not matched to a gene. The CDR3 coding sequence is TGTGCCAGCAGCCCCAGAGACAGGGCTAGAGCTAATGAAAAACTGTTTTTT. Protein: CASSPRDRARANEKLFF.

J is TRBJ1-1 and V is TRBV4-1, with D uncertain. The germline V gene encodes CDR1 MGHRA and CDR2 YSYEKL. The CDR3 runs 14 residues. V lost 0 bases to trimming and J lost 3 bases, with 8 bases between them. The CDR3 DNA reads as TGCGCCAGCAGCCAAGAGGGATGGGACACTGAAGCTTTCTTT. Encoded protein: CASSQEGWDTEAFF.

V gene TRBV7-7 combines with J gene TRBJ2-3, with 11 nucleotides matching TRBD2. Germline V gene lookup returns CDR1 SSHAT and CDR2 FNYEAQ (reference sequence). This CDR3 region has 16 residues. The junction had 6 bases not matched to a gene; V was cut back by 5 bases and J by 2 bases. CDR3: CASSQLAGDVTDTQYF. CDR3 coding DNA: TGTGCCAGCAGCCAACTAGCGGGAGATGTCACAGATACGCAGTATTTT.

V is TRBV5-4 and J is TRBJ2-1; D not resolved. The CDR3 consists of 15 residues. V was pared by 0 bases and J by 0 bases, with 7 bases between. Germline V gene data show CDR1 as SGHNT and CDR2 as YYREEE (reference sequence). The CDR3 bases are TGTGCCAGCAGCTTGGAGAAGGGCTCCTACAATGAGCAGTTCTTC. Encoded protein: CASSLEKGSYNEQFF.

The chain couples TRBV18 to TRBJ1-5; D is perhaps TRBD1 (6 bases). Germline V gene data show CDR1 as KGHSH and CDR2 as LQKENI. This CDR3 is 15 amino acids long. Trimming pared 4 bases from V and 3 bases from J, leaving 13 bases between. The CDR3 loop is CASSQTGSDNQPQHF. The CDR3 DNA sequence: TGTGCCAGCTCACAGACAGGTTCGGACAATCAGCCCCAGCATTTT.

About this clone: This same CDR3 is encoded by further DNA sequences in the sample. This chain connects TRBV5-1 to TRBJ2-5; 8 bases map to TRBD2. Germline-derived CDR1 and CDR2 are SGHRS and YFSETQ. The CDR3 consists of 15 residues. The junction had 4 bases not matched to a gene; V was cut back by 0 bases and J by 3 bases. The CDR3 DNA sequence: TGCGCCAGCAGCTTGGGAGGGACTAGGGAAGAGACCCAGTACTTC. This gives the protein CASSLGGTREETQYF. Filled out from reference TRBV5-1 and TRBJ2-5, the complete variable domain reads KAGVTQTPRYLIKTRGQQVTLSCSPISGHRSVSWYQQTPGQGLQFLFEYFSETQRNKGNFPGRFSGRQFSNSRSEMNVSTLELGDSALYLCASSLGGTREETQYFGPGTRLLVL.

Worth noting for this clone: Sequence at one end of the junction differs from germline and may be a read error. The chain employs TRBV19 and TRBJ1-1; D uncertain. The CDR3 length is 14 residues. The germline V gene encodes CDR1 LNHDA and CDR2 SQIVND (reference sequence). For the CDR3, the DNA is TGTGCCAGTAGTATATTGCCCCCGAACACTGAGGCTTTCTTT. It yields the protein CASSILPPNTEAFF.

The chain has TRBV7-3 and TRBJ2-3; tentatively, D is TRBD1 or TRBD2 (8 bases each). V shed 5 bases and J shed 1 base, with 16 bases lying between them. The germline CDR1 and CDR2 sequences are SGHTA and FQGTGA. The CDR3 spans 16 residues. CDR3 in DNA: TGTGCCAGCAGCCAGGGGGCGGGAGGCCGCACAGATACGCAGTATTTT. Translating it yields CASSQGAGGRTDTQYF. The whole variable domain, filled in from reference TRBV7-3 and TRBJ2-3, reads GAGVSQTPSNKVTEKGKYVELRCDPISGHTALYWYRQSLGQGPEFLIYFQGTGAADDSGLPNDRFFAVRPEGSVSTLKIQRTERGDSAVYLCASSQGAGGRTDTQYFGPGTRLTVL.

In its sample, this clone was seen once. The chain has TRBV7-9 and TRBJ2-2; 8 nucleotides align to TRBD1. CDR3 length equals 16 residues. CDR1 SEHNR and CDR2 FQNEAQ come from the germline V gene (reference sequence). V lost 1 base to trimming and J lost 8 bases; unmatched junction nucleotides: 9. The CDR3 bases are TGTGCCAGCAGCTTAGAAGGACAGGGCCCCCTGGGGGAGCTGTTTTTT. Residues: CASSLEGQGPLGELFF. Variable domain in full (rest from reference TRBV7-9 and TRBJ2-2): DTGVSQNPRHKITKRGQNVTFRCDPISEHNRLYWYRQTLGQGPEFLTYFQNEAQLEKSRLLSDRFSAERPKGSFSTLEIQRTEQGDSAMYLCASSLEGQGPLGELFFGEGSRLTVL.

The V gene is TRBV2, the J gene TRBJ2-5, with D uncertain. Germline CDR1 and CDR2: SNHLY and FYNNEI. V lost 2 bases and J 5 bases, leaving 9 bases between the germline ends. This CDR3 is 13 amino acids long. CDR3 coding DNA: TGTGCCAGCAGTGAAACGGACGGGGAGACCCAGTACTTC. Protein product: CASSETDGETQYF.

This chain links TRBV4-2 with TRBJ1-2, with 7 nucleotides matching TRBD1. The CDR3 contains 15 residues. V lost 1 base and J lost 1; bases outside the gene matches: 3. Germline V gives CDR1 LGHNA, CDR2 YNFKEQ. CDR3 protein: CASSQGTGLNYGYTF. The CDR3 region has the DNA TGTGCCAGCAGCCAAGGGACAGGCCTTAACTATGGCTACACCTTC.

The chain recombines TRBV7-6 with TRBJ2-1, with D hard to call. Per the germline V gene, CDR1 is SGHVS and CDR2 is FNYEAQ. The CDR3 runs to 15 residues. With 0 bases removed from V and 0 bases from J, the gap between germline ends came to 6 bases. The CDR3 is CASSLAYSSYNEQFF. The CDR3 coding sequence is TGTGCCAGCAGCTTAGCGTATAGCTCCTACAATGAGCAGTTCTTC.

V and J are TRBV18 and TRBJ2-1; perhaps TRBD2 as D (6 bases). Trimming took 6 bases from V and 7 from J, leaving 16 bases between them. CDR1 and CDR2 from the germline V gene are KGHSH and LQKENI. This CDR3 region has 14 residues. The CDR3 DNA sequence: TGTGCCAGCTCCTTACCAAGACTAGGGAATGAGCAGTTCTTC. It specifies CASSLPRLGNEQFF.

This clone was observed a few times. The genes are TRBV18 and TRBJ2-7; D is undetermined. V gave up 2 bases and J gave up 6 bases, with 8 bases separating them. The CDR3 covers 12 residues. Germline V CDR1 and CDR2: KGHSH, LQKENI. CDR3 protein: CASSPERSEQYF. The CDR3 DNA reads as TGTGCCAGCTCACCAGAACGTAGCGAGCAGTACTTC.

The chain has TRBV5-4 and TRBJ2-1; D perhaps matches TRBD1 (6 bases). The length of the CDR3 is 13 residues. Germline CDR1 is SGHNT and CDR2 is YYREEE (reference sequence). V was clipped by 5 bases and J by 7 bases, with 13 bases between them. The CDR3 DNA sequence: TGTGCCAGCAGTTTCCTCCAGGGGAATGAGCAGTTCTTC. Protein sequence: CASSFLQGNEQFF. Full variable domain (rest looked up from reference TRBV5-4 and TRBJ2-1): ETGVTQSPTHLIKTRGQQVTLRCSSQSGHNTVSWYQQALGQGPQFIFQYYREEENGRGNFPPRFSGLQFPNYSSELNVNALELDDSALYLCASSFLQGNEQFFGPGTRLTVL.

A word on this clone: The sample has other DNA sequences that encode this CDR3 too. The chain links TRBV5-4 to TRBJ1-1; 8 bases align to TRBD1. CDR3 length: 14 residues. Germline CDR1 and CDR2: SGHNT and YYREEE (reference sequence). The V gene end was trimmed by 3 bases and the J gene end by 0 bases; junction bases not matched to a gene: 1. This CDR3 reads CASSSGQVNTEAFF. The CDR3 DNA reads TGTGCCAGCAGCTCGGGACAGGTGAACACTGAAGCTTTCTTT. Variable domain in full (rest from reference TRBV5-4 and TRBJ1-1): ETGVTQSPTHLIKTRGQQVTLRCSSQSGHNTVSWYQQALGQGPQFIFQYYREEENGRGNFPPRFSGLQFPNYSSELNVNALELDDSALYLCASSSGQVNTEAFFGQGTRLTVV.

V and J are TRBV18 and TRBJ1-1; 7 bases are a match to TRBD1. CDR3 length: 15 residues. V shed 2 bases, J shed 3 bases, and the junction held 6 bases outside the gene matches. Germline V gene data show CDR1 as KGHSH and CDR2 as LQKENI. CDR3 bases: TGTGCCAGCTCACCATACAAGGGGGCGGACACTGAAGCTTTCTTT. This encodes CASSPYKGADTEAFF.

This rearrangement joins TRBV30 to TRBJ1-3; no definite D call. Trimming removed 5 bases at V and 7 bases at J, with 24 bases between. The CDR3 is 16 residues long. Germline V gene data show CDR1 as GTSNPN and CDR2 as SVGIG (reference sequence). CDR3 protein: CAWHIDKFGHRNTIYF. The CDR3 DNA follows: TGTGCCTGGCATATAGACAAATTCGGCCATAGGAACACCATATATTTT. Full variable domain (rest looked up from reference TRBV30 and TRBJ1-3): SQTIHQWPATLVQPVGSPLSLECTVEGTSNPNLYWYRQAAGRGLQLLFYSVGIGQISSEVPQNLSASRPQDRQFILSSKKLLLSDSGFYLCAWHIDKFGHRNTIYFGEGSWLTVV.

The chain recombines TRBV6-5 with TRBJ2-7; D is perhaps TRBD1 (5 bases). The V end was cut by 8 bases, the J end by 3 bases, with 11 bases between. Per the germline V gene, CDR1 is MNHEY and CDR2 is SVGAGI. The CDR3 has 12 residues. The CDR3 DNA sequence: TGTGCCAGCGCAGGGCAGAACTACGAGCAGTACTTC. It codes for CASAGQNYEQYF.